This T cell receptor beta chain is drawn from a study of blood T cell repertoires in COVID-19. Study details: Both acute and convalescent COVID-19 samples were obtained from the United States, Italy and Spain. From T cells, B-cell-depleted T cells, or PBMCs came the material, which was cDNA or gDNA.

The authors' processing: By means of reference gene primer amplification, nucleated cell counts were estimated. TCRdb's copy holds only in-frame clones and misses some; the assay was immunoSEQ multiplex PCR. For V, J and clone size, that table is used; D and trimming come from the DNA. The sample comprises 100,000 to 150,000 clones, 88% of which are singletons, and 1.5% rests with the top ten. The CDR3 is 15 residues long. Trimming at V came to 6 bases and at J to 2 bases, leaving 9 bases not matched to a gene. CDR1 is LNHDA and CDR2 is SQIVND in the germline V gene (reference sequence). This sequence joins TRBV19 and TRBJ2-7, with 8 nucleotides matching TRBD1. This receptor was taken from a human donor in a cohort sampled during active COVID-19. The sample comprised peripheral blood. For the CDR3, the DNA is TGTGCCAGTAGAAATCGGGACAGGTTTCCCTACGAGCAGTACTTC. Encoded protein: CASRNRDRFPYEQYF.